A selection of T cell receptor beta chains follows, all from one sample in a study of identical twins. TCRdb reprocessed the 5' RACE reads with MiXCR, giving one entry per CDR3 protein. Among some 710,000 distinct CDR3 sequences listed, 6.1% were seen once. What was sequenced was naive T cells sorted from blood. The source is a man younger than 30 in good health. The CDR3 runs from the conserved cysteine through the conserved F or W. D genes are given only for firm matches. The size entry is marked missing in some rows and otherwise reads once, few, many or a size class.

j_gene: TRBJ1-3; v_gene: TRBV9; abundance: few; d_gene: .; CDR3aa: CASSGSSGNTIYF; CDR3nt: TGTGCCAGCAGCGGGTCCTCTGGAAACACCATATATTTT
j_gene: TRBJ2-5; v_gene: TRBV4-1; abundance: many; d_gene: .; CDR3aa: CASSQEGAEETQYF; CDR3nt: TGCGCCAGCAGCCAAGAGGGAGCGGAAGAGACCCAGTACTTC
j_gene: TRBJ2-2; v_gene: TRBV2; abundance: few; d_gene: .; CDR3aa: CASKIIGELFF; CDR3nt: TGTGCCAGCAAAATAATCGGGGAGCTGTTTTTT
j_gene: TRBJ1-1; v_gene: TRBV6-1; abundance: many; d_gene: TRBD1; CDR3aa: CASSPRTGEGAFF; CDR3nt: TGTGCCAGCAGTCCTAGGACAGGGGAGGGAGCTTTCTTT
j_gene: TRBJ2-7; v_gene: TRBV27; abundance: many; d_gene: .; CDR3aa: CASSFGGTSYEQYF; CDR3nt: TGTGCCAGCAGTTTCGGCGGGACTTCCTACGAGCAGTACTTC
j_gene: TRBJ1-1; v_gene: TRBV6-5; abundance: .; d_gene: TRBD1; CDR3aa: CASRYPGQGLMNTEAFF; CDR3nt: TGTGCCAGCAGATACCCGGGACAGGGGTTAATGAACACTGAAGCTTTCTTT
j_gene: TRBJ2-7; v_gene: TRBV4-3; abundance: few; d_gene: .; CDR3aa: CASSPSNRLAEQYF; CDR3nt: TGCGCCAGCAGCCCTTCGAATAGGCTGGCGGAGCAGTACTTC
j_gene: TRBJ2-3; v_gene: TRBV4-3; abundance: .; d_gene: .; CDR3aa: CASSQEGTPGADTQYF; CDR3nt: TGCGCCAGCAGCCAAGAGGGGACCCCGGGCGCAGATACGCAGTATTTT
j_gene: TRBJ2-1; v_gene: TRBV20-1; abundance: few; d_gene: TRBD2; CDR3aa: CSARSPTSTQDQFF; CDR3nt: TGCAGTGCTAGATCCCCGACTAGCACCCAAGATCAGTTCTTC
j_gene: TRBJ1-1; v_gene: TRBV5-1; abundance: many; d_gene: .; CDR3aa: CASSFDPMNTEAFF; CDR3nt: TGCGCCAGCAGCTTTGACCCTATGAACACTGAAGCTTTCTTT
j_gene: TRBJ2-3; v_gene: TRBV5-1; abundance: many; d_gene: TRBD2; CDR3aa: CASSQRLAGGPDTQYF; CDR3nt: TGCGCCAGCAGCCAACGACTAGCGGGAGGGCCAGATACGCAGTATTTT
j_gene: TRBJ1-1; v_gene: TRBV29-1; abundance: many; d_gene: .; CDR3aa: CSVYHGDMKAFF; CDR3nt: TGCAGCGTATACCATGGGGATATGAAAGCTTTCTTT
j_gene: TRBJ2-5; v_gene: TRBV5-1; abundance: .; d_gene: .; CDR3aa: CASRGVAARQETQYF; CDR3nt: TGCGCCAGCAGAGGAGTAGCAGCTAGACAAGAGACCCAGTACTTC
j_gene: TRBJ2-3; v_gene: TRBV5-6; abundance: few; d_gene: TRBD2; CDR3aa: CASSLLETGGQYF; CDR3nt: TGTGCCAGCAGCTTGTTGGAGACGGGAGGGCAGTATTTT
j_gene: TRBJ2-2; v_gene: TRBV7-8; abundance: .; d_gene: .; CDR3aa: CASSLRGATPGSLFF; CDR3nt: TGTGCCAGCAGCTTAAGGGGAGCGACACCGGGGAGCTTGTTTTTT
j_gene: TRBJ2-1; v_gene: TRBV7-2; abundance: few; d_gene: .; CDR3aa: CASGYPGTINEQFF; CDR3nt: TGTGCCAGCGGCTACCCCGGGACGATCAATGAGCAGTTCTTC
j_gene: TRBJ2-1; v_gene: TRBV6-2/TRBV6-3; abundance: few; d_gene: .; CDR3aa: CASSYSADEQFF; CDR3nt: TGTGCCAGCAGTTACTCTGCGGATGAGCAGTTCTTC
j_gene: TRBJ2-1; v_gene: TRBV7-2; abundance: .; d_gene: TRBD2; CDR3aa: CASSLVASGRHNEQFF; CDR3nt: TGTGCCAGCAGCTTAGTGGCTAGCGGGAGACACAATGAGCAGTTCTTC
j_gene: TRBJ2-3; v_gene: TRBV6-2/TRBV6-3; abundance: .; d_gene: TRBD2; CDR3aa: CASSYDRARWTSGRISTDTQYF; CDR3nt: TGTGCCAGCAGTTATGACAGGGCTCGCTGGACTAGCGGGAGGATTAGCACAGATACGCAGTATTTT
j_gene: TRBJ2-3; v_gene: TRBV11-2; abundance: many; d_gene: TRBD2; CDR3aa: CASSLEASGSPTDTQYF; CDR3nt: TGTGCCAGCAGCTTAGAGGCTAGCGGGTCCCCCACAGATACGCAGTATTTT
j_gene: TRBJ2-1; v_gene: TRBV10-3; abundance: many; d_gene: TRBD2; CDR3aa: CAMQLAGDGEQFF; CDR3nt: TGTGCCATGCAACTAGCGGGTGACGGTGAGCAGTTCTTC
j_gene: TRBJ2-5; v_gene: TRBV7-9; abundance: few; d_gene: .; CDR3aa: CASSRGEVYPETQYF; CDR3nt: TGTGCCAGCAGCCGAGGGGAGGTCTATCCAGAGACCCAGTACTTC
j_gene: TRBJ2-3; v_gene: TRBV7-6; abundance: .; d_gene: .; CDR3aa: CASSPGGLKTDTQYF; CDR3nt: TGTGCCAGCAGCCCCGGGGGGCTCAAAACAGATACGCAGTATTTT
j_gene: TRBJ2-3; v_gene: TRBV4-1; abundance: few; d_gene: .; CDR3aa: CASSQIDGNTQYF; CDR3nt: TGCGCCAGCAGCCAAATTGACGGTAATACGCAGTATTTT
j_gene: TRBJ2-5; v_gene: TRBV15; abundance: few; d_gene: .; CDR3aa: CATSRVSVRERETQYF; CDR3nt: TGTGCCACCAGCAGAGTTAGCGTTCGGGAGAGAGAGACCCAGTACTTC
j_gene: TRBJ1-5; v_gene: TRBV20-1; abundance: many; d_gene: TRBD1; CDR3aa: CSVSPFPGTGGYQPQHF; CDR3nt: TGCAGTGTTTCACCTTTCCCCGGGACAGGGGGCTATCAGCCCCAGCATTTT
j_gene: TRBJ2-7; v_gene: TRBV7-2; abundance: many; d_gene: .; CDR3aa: CASSSPELVGEQYF; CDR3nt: TGTGCCAGCAGCTCGCCCGAACTAGTGGGGGAGCAGTACTTC
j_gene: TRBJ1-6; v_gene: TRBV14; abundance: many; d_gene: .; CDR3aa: CASSQDTRTPLHF; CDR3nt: TGTGCCAGCAGCCAGGACACTAGGACACCCCTCCACTTT
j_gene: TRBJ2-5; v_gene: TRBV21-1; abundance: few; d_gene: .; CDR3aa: CASSKEGYLAKGWQTQYF; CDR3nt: TGTGCCAGCAGCAAAGAGGGCTACCTAGCTAAGGGTTGGCAGACCCAGTACTTC
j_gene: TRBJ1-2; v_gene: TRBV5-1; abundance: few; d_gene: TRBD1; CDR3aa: CASSRGQGEGYTF; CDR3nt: TGCGCCAGCAGCAGGGGACAGGGGGAAGGCTACACCTTC
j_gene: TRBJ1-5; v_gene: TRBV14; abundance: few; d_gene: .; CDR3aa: CASSQEDTAYSNQPQHF; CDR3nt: TGTGCCAGCAGCCAAGAAGATACGGCGTATAGCAATCAGCCCCAGCATTTT
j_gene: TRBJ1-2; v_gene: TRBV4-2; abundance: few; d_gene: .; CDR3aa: CASSQDLTSGGYTF; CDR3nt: TGTGCCAGCAGCCAAGATCTGACGTCCGGTGGCTACACCTTC
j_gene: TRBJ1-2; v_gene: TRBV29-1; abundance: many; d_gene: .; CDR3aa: CSVEGRIYGYTF; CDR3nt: TGCAGCGTTGAGGGCAGAATTTATGGCTACACCTTC
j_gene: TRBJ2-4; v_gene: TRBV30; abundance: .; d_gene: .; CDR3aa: CAWEGLAKNIQYF; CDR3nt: TGTGCCTGGGAAGGACTAGCCAAAAACATTCAGTACTTC
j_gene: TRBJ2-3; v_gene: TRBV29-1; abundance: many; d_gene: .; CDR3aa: CSDGFYTDTQYF; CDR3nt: TGCAGCGACGGGTTCTACACAGATACGCAGTATTTT
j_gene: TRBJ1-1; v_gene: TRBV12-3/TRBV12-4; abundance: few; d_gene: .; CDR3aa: CASSPGPSGAFF; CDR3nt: TGTGCCAGCAGTCCCGGCCCCTCCGGAGCTTTCTTT
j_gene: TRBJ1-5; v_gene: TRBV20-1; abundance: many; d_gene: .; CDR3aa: CSARGGGEQPQHF; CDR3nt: TGCAGTGCTAGAGGTGGGGGAGAACAGCCCCAGCATTTT
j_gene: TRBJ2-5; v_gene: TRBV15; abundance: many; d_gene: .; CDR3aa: CATSRVDETQYF; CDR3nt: TGTGCCACCAGCAGAGTTGACGAGACCCAGTACTTC
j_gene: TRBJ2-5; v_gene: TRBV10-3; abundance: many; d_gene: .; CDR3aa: CATETGIQETQYF; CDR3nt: TGTGCCACTGAGACAGGCATCCAAGAGACCCAGTACTTC
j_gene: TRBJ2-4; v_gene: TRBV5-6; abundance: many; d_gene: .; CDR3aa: CASSSRQSLAKNIQYF; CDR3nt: TGTGCCAGCAGCTCTCGACAGAGCCTAGCCAAAAACATTCAGTACTTC